Below are 28 T cell receptor beta chains sequenced from a single sample in a study of cytomegalovirus exposure and HLA in healthy donors (dated by TCRdb to 2016 to 2017). Receptor libraries were prepared by the immunoSEQ multiplex PCR assay. A mixture of 60 forward primers for TCR Vbeta segments and 13 reverse primers for TCR Jbeta segments was used in the multiplex PCR. TCRdb obtained this table from immuneACCESS and retained in-frame rearrangements with V and J assigned. These tables miss some clones; where compared with another copy, unresolved V genes account for less than half of the shortfall, and the remainder is unexplained. Within this sample are 150,000 to 180,000 clones, with roughly 72% of them counted one time only. The top ten clones comprise 2.1% of the sample. The sample comprised PBMCs. These receptors were collected from a man aged 25-40 years in good health and CMV-seronegative.

V is TRBV7-2 and J is TRBJ1-1; 10 nucleotides line up with TRBD1. The CDR3 spans 13 residues. Germline assignment: CDR1 SGHTA and CDR2 FQGNSA. V shed 6 bases, J shed 4 bases, and the junction held 2 bases outside the gene matches. CDR3 protein: CASSRDRGTEAFF. The DNA of the CDR3 is TGTGCCAGCAGTCGGGACAGGGGCACTGAAGCTTTCTTT.

The chain uses TRBV19 and TRBJ2-4, with D tentatively TRBD2 (5 bases). Germline V gene sequence: CDR1 LNHDA, CDR2 SQIVND (reference sequence). V lost 0 bases and J 9 bases, leaving 12 bases between the germline ends. This CDR3 region has 14 residues. DNA of the CDR3: TGTGCCAGTAGTATAGATCGAACACGGGGCATTCAGTACTTC. It encodes CASSIDRTRGIQYF. The variable domain in full, completed from reference TRBV19 and TRBJ2-4, reads DGGITQSPKYLFRKEGQNVTLSCEQNLNHDAMYWYRQDPGQGLRLIYYSQIVNDFQKGDIAEGYSVSREKKESFPLTVTSAQKNPTAFYLCASSIDRTRGIQYFGAGTRLSVL.

This chain links TRBV7-9 with TRBJ2-7, with 8 bases lining up with TRBD1. The CDR3 is 12 residues long. Per germline, CDR1 SEHNR and CDR2 FQNEAQ (reference sequence). Trimming took 10 bases from V and 5 from J; bases not matched to a gene: 7. In DNA form, the CDR3 reads TGTGCCACGGACAGGGAGGACGACGAGCAGTACTTC. This encodes CATDREDDEQYF.

J is TRBJ2-1 and V is TRBV18, with a tentative D call TRBD1 (5 bases). CDR3 length equals 16 residues. V lost 0 bases and J lost 0, with 9 bases in between. CDR1 is KGHSH, CDR2 LQKENI, per germline. This CDR3 reads CASSPPQGSSYNEQFF. The CDR3 coding sequence is TGTGCCAGCTCACCACCTCAGGGAAGCTCCTACAATGAGCAGTTCTTC.

The chain combines TRBV2 with TRBJ2-1; 9 bases map to TRBD2. The CDR3 extends over 14 amino acids. Germline loops: CDR1 SNHLY, CDR2 FYNNEI. V shed 7 bases and J 6 bases; nucleotides not matched to a gene: 7. The CDR3 loop reads CASIWVAGANEQFF. CDR3 coding DNA: TGTGCCAGCATTTGGGTAGCGGGGGCCAATGAGCAGTTCTTC.

The chain employs TRBV28 and TRBJ2-3; D ambiguous. This CDR3 has 13 residues. CDR1 is MDHEN and CDR2 is SYDVKM in the germline V gene. With 5 bases removed from V and 0 bases from J, the gap between germline ends came to 6 bases. CDR3 DNA sequence: TGTGCCAGCAGTGGAGACAGCACAGATACGCAGTATTTT. This translates into CASSGDSTDTQYF.

The rearrangement joins TRBV28 to TRBJ2-2; possibly TRBD1 for D (5 bases). Between the trimmed V and J ends, which lost 2 bases and 5 bases, there was a span of 12 bases. This CDR3 contains 15 residues. Germline CDR1 is MDHEN and CDR2 is SYDVKM. DNA of the CDR3: TGTGCCAGCAGTTTAGGTGGGGCAAGGACCGGGGAGCTGTTTTTT. Its protein product is CASSLGGARTGELFF.

This chain uses TRBV27 with TRBJ2-3; TRBD1 matches 11 bases. The length of the CDR3 is 16 residues. The trim removed 5 bases at V and 2 bases at J, leaving 6 bases unmatched. CDR1 is MNHEY, CDR2 SMNVEV, per germline (reference sequence). Written as DNA, the CDR3 is TGTGCCAGCAGTCGCGGGACAGGGGGTTTCACAGATACGCAGTATTTT. Translation gives CASSRGTGGFTDTQYF.

The J gene is TRBJ1-1, the V gene TRBV29-1; D is unresolved. CDR1 SQVTM and CDR2 ANQGSEA come from the germline V gene. V was trimmed by 7 bases and J by 8 bases, leaving 17 bases between them. The CDR3 has 12 amino acids. CDR3 amino acids: CSAKSGEWEAFF. CDR3 coding DNA: TGCAGCGCAAAGAGCGGGGAGTGGGAAGCTTTCTTT.

The chain uses TRBV25-1 and TRBJ2-2; 12 bases match TRBD1. The V gene's germline CDR1 is MGHDK and CDR2 SYGVNS. The trim removed 4 bases at V and 3 bases at J, leaving 3 bases unmatched. This CDR3 comprises 16 residues. Here the CDR3 reads CASSVGTGGYTGELFF. The CDR3 nucleotides read TGTGCCAGCAGTGTCGGGACAGGGGGCTACACCGGGGAGCTGTTTTTT. Supplemented by reference TRBV25-1 and TRBJ2-2, the full variable domain reads EADIYQTPRYLVIGTGKKITLECSQTMGHDKMYWYQQDPGMELHLIHYSYGVNSTEKGDLSSESTVSRIRTEHFPLTLESARPSHTSQYLCASSVGTGGYTGELFFGEGSRLTVL.

This rearrangement joins TRBV29-1 to TRBJ2-2; 7 bases are a match to TRBD1. The CDR3 is 14 residues long. The V gene end was trimmed by 5 bases and the J gene end by 4 bases; junction bases not matched to a gene: 7. Germline CDR1 is SQVTM and CDR2 is ANQGSEA. The CDR3: CSVSRGPGTGELFF. DNA for the CDR3: TGCAGCGTTTCAAGGGGGCCAGGCACCGGGGAGCTGTTTTTT.

The chain has TRBV6-6 and TRBJ1-1; no reliable D call. Germline CDR1 and CDR2: MNHNY and SVGAGI (reference sequence). V lost 6 bases, J lost 0 bases, and 2 bases lay in between. The length of the CDR3 is 11 residues. DNA of the CDR3: TGTGCCAGCAGCATGAACACTGAAGCTTTCTTT. It translates to CASSMNTEAFF.

The chain is built from TRBV6-5 and TRBJ2-1; a possible D gene is TRBD1 (6 bases). Trimming removed 6 bases at V and 7 bases at J, with 19 bases between. The CDR3 contains 15 residues. Germline V CDR1 and CDR2: MNHEY, SVGAGI. CDR3 protein: CASRYGGGDSNEQFF. CDR3 nucleotide sequence: TGTGCCAGCAGATATGGTGGGGGCGACTCTAATGAGCAGTTCTTC.

The chain recombines TRBV7-2 with TRBJ2-3; 14 bases map to TRBD2. The CDR3 spans 16 residues. The J segment lost 3 bases and the V segment lost 6 bases, leaving 5 bases of the junction unmatched. From germline, CDR1 is SGHTA and CDR2 FQGNSA. The CDR3: CASRSGLAGGTDTQYF. CDR3 in DNA: TGTGCCAGCAGGTCTGGACTAGCGGGGGGAACAGATACGCAGTATTTT.

The rearrangement links TRBV4-3 to TRBJ1-4, with D possibly being TRBD1 (5 bases). This CDR3 is built from 14 residues. Trimming stripped 1 base from V and 7 bases from J, with 10 bases between. The germline V gene has CDR1 LGHNA and CDR2 YSLEER. CDR3 nucleotides: TGCGCCAGCAGCCAAGCGGGGGTTGGTGAAAAACTGTTTTTT. It yields the protein CASSQAGVGEKLFF.

This clone was counted once. V gene TRBV7-2 combines with J gene TRBJ2-7; D might be TRBD1 (5 bases). The CDR3 is 14 residues long. Trimming left V 2 bases short and J 0 bases short, with 8 bases between. Per germline, CDR1 SGHTA and CDR2 FQGNSA. This CDR3 is CASSLSGFSYEQYF. CDR3 nucleotides: TGTGCCAGCAGCTTATCAGGGTTCTCCTACGAGCAGTACTTC.

The CDR3 reads CASARGLAGGGSYEQYF. The CDR3 bases are TGTGCCAGCGCCCGGGGACTAGCGGGGGGGGGCTCCTACGAGCAGTACTTC. This sequence joins TRBV2 and TRBJ2-7, with TRBD2 identical over 16 bases. Germline V CDR1 and CDR2: SNHLY, FYNNEI. V trimming: 8 bases; J trimming: 0 bases; junction bases outside the gene matches: 7. This CDR3 region has 17 residues.

In nucleotides, the CDR3 is TGTGCCTGGAGTGATAACTCGCGGACAGTCTACGAGCAGTACTTC. This gives the protein CAWSDNSRTVYEQYF. V is TRBV30 and J is TRBJ2-7; D is possibly TRBD1 (6 bases). V was clipped by 1 base and J by 3 bases, with 16 bases between them. Germline V gene lookup returns CDR1 GTSNPN and CDR2 SVGIG (reference sequence). This CDR3 has 15 residues.

The chain has TRBV4-2 and TRBJ2-7; D uncertain. With 0 bases removed from V and 2 bases from J, the gap between germline ends came to 11 bases. There are 15 residues in the CDR3. Germline V gene sequence: CDR1 LGHNA, CDR2 YNFKEQ. The CDR3 sequence: CASSQDRETPYEQYF. CDR3 coding DNA: TGTGCCAGCAGCCAAGATCGAGAAACCCCCTACGAGCAGTACTTC.

Only one count was recorded for this clone. This chain connects TRBV19 to TRBJ2-7, with D possibly TRBD1 on 6 matching bases. The V and J ends lost 8 bases and 3 bases respectively, with 20 bases between them. Germline assignment: CDR1 LNHDA and CDR2 SQIVND (reference sequence). This CDR3 has 15 residues. The DNA of the CDR3 is TGTGCCAGTGACCGACAGGCCTTCCTCTTCTACGAGCAGTACTTC. Residues: CASDRQAFLFYEQYF.

The rearrangement uses TRBV19 and TRBJ2-7; 7 bases align to TRBD1. This CDR3 has 14 residues. V trimming: 2 bases; J trimming: 2 bases; junction bases outside the gene matches: 3. Germline loops: CDR1 LNHDA, CDR2 SQIVND (reference sequence). CDR3 DNA sequence: TGTGCCAGTAGTATACAGGGGGAAACCTACGAGCAGTACTTC. Protein product: CASSIQGETYEQYF.

The chain couples TRBV9 to TRBJ2-5; possible D gene TRBD2, 6 bases. Germline V gene data show CDR1 as SGDLS and CDR2 as YYNGEE. The V end was cut by 0 bases, the J end by 1 base, with 10 bases between. This CDR3 has 15 residues. The CDR3 spells CASSVGTSSQETQYF. The CDR3 DNA sequence: TGTGCCAGCAGCGTAGGCACTAGCAGCCAAGAGACCCAGTACTTC.

This clone was counted between two and nine times. This chain joins TRBV5-1 and TRBJ1-4; tentative D call: TRBD1 (5 bases). CDR3 length: 14 residues. Trimming cost V 6 bases and J 8 bases, with 17 bases left between them. Germline-derived CDR1 and CDR2 are SGHRS and YFSETQ. The CDR3 spells CASNQGGDGEKLFF. CDR3 coding DNA: TGCGCCAGCAACCAAGGAGGGGACGGGGAAAAACTGTTTTTT. Together with reference TRBV5-1 and TRBJ1-4, the CDR3 gives the full variable domain: KAGVTQTPRYLIKTRGQQVTLSCSPISGHRSVSWYQQTPGQGLQFLFEYFSETQRNKGNFPGRFSGRQFSNSRSEMNVSTLELGDSALYLCASNQGGDGEKLFFGSGTQLSVL.

This chain joins TRBV5-1 and TRBJ2-6; TRBD1 matches 9 bases. Per germline, CDR1 SGHRS and CDR2 YFSETQ. The CDR3 loop spans 17 amino acids. With 4 bases clipped from V and 0 bases from J, the junction kept 5 bases outside the gene matches. The CDR3 DNA is TGCGCCAGCAGCCCGGGACAGGGATACTCTGGGGCCAACGTCCTGACTTTC. Protein sequence: CASSPGQGYSGANVLTF.

The chain links TRBV5-4 to TRBJ2-1; 9 positions match TRBD1. The ends lost 4 bases at V and 0 bases at J; junction bases unmatched: 2. From germline, CDR1 is SGHNT and CDR2 YYREEE (reference sequence). There are 15 residues in the CDR3. CDR3: CASSGQGSSYNEQFF. The CDR3 DNA reads TGTGCCAGCAGCGGACAGGGGAGCTCCTACAATGAGCAGTTCTTC.

This clone has more than one count but fewer than ten. CDR3 nucleotides: TGCGCCAGCAGCTCTATACAGGGTGACACTGAAGCTTTCTTT. Protein product: CASSSIQGDTEAFF. The chain joins TRBV5-1 to TRBJ1-1; TRBD1 might be the D (6 bases). Germline assignment: CDR1 SGHRS and CDR2 YFSETQ. V gave up 3 bases and J gave up 3 bases, with 12 bases separating them. The CDR3 is 14 residues long.

The CDR3 bases are TGTGCCAGCAGTGAAGCACTAGCGGGGACCGGGGAGCTGTTTTTT. Protein product: CASSEALAGTGELFF. V usage is TRBV6-1 and J usage is TRBJ2-2; TRBD2 aligns across 10 bases. In germline, CDR1 is MNHNS, CDR2 SASEGT. The CDR3 contains 15 residues. Trimming at V came to 0 bases and at J to 5 bases, leaving 0 bases not matched to a gene.

V usage is TRBV7-6 and J usage is TRBJ1-4; 11 positions agree with TRBD1. The CDR3 is made up of 17 amino acids. Germline V gene data show CDR1 as SGHVS and CDR2 as FNYEAQ. V was clipped by 1 base and J by 7 bases; unmatched bases: 8. The CDR3 DNA sequence: TGTGCCAGCAGCTTAGGGACAGGGGGCCGGCGGAGTGAAAAACTGTTTTTT. As protein: CASSLGTGGRRSEKLFF. Using reference TRBV7-6 and TRBJ1-4 for the parts outside the CDR3, the full variable domain is GAGVSQSPRYKVTKRGQDVALRCDPISGHVSLYWYRQALGQGPEFLTYFNYEAQQDKSGLPNDRFSAERPEGSISTLTIQRTEQRDSAMYRCASSLGTGGRRSEKLFFGSGTQLSVL.